This TCR beta chain emerged from a study of T cell clonotyping in hematopoietic cell transplantation. Regarding the study as a whole: Higher Inverse Simpson Index values in graft donor and pretransplant recipient predicted broader posttransplant TCR diversity. After transplant, recipient diversity fell while pathologically expanded clonotypes grew through day 180. Few recipient clonotypes overlapped donors; over 95% were de novo at given depth.

The V and J ends lost 6 bases and 4 bases, in that order; junction bases with no gene match: 5. The CDR3 totals 13 residues. Germline values: CDR1 MNHNS, CDR2 SASEGT. Some clones are missing from TCRdb's copy, which holds only in-frame ones; the method was immunoSEQ multiplex PCR. This sample carries 15,000 to 20,000 clones, approximately 74% of them seen once, and the ten largest clones take roughly 8.8%. Notes on this clone: Antigen unknown.

The receptor was isolated from a woman between 55 and 75 years old in good health. Some clones in this sample may be carry-over from other donors' samples. The chain uses TRBV6-1 and TRBJ2-7; TRBD1 matches 8 bases. Sequences were obtained from peripheral blood mononuclear cells. The CDR3 region is CASSRGQEYEQYF. The CDR3 DNA is TGTGCCAGCAGCCGGGGACAGGAGTACGAGCAGTACTTC.